The 24 T cell receptor beta chains listed next were all sequenced from one sample in a study of blood T cell repertoires in COVID-19. Generated by immunoSEQ multiplex PCR, the TCRdb table keeps only in-frame clones and is missing some. The table lists fewer than 450,000 clones, around nine tenths of them singletons. The source material was peripheral blood. The receptors stem from a woman aged 18 to 35 who had recovered from COVID-19.

The chain couples TRBV7-2 to TRBJ2-2; 9 bases match TRBD2. V shed 2 bases and J 2 bases; nucleotides not matched to a gene: 6. Germline V gives CDR1 SGHTA, CDR2 FQGNSA. The CDR3 is 17 amino acids. CDR3 loop: CASSLFASGKNTGELFF. The CDR3 bases are TGTGCCAGCAGCTTATTCGCTAGCGGGAAAAACACCGGGGAGCTGTTTTTT.

CDR3 amino acids: CATSDPPGAGGSGNEQFF. The CDR3 DNA follows: TGTGCCACCAGTGATCCTCCTGGGGCGGGAGGGTCTGGGAATGAGCAGTTCTTC. The chain couples TRBV24-1 to TRBJ2-1; 9 nucleotides agree with TRBD2. The CDR3 consists of 18 residues. Germline loops: CDR1 KGHDR, CDR2 SFDVKD. The ends lost 3 bases at V and 7 bases at J; junction bases unmatched: 15.

The V gene is TRBV6-5, the J gene TRBJ1-6; no reliable D call. The length of the CDR3 is 11 residues. The germline V gene has CDR1 MNHEY and CDR2 SVGAGI. With 7 bases removed from V and 14 bases from J, the gap between germline ends came to 12 bases. CDR3 DNA: TGTGCCAGCACGAGAGGCCGATCCCTCCACTTT. Translating gives CASTRGRSLHF.

The V gene is TRBV6-6, the J gene TRBJ1-2, with a possible D match to TRBD1 (5 bases). Trimming took 4 bases from V and 3 from J, leaving 9 bases between them. CDR3 length: 13 residues. The V gene's germline CDR1 is MNHNY and CDR2 SVGAGI (reference sequence). The chain's CDR3 is CASSSDRDYGYTF. The CDR3 nucleotides read TGTGCCAGCAGTTCCGACAGAGACTATGGCTACACCTTC.

The J gene is TRBJ1-1, the V gene TRBV9, with D uncertain. This CDR3 is 15 amino acids long. Trimming cost V 4 bases and J 7 bases, with 20 bases left between them. The germline CDR1 and CDR2 sequences are SGDLS and YYNGEE. The CDR3 DNA sequence: TGTGCCAGCAGCCCACTCGTAGGAGAAGTTGGTGAAGCTTTCTTT. It is translated as CASSPLVGEVGEAFF. The full variable domain, with the rest looked up from reference TRBV9 and TRBJ1-1, is DSGVTQTPKHLITATGQRVTLRCSPRSGDLSVYWYQQSLDQGLQFLIQYYNGEERAKGNILERFSAQQFPDLHSELNLSSLELGDSALYFCASSPLVGEVGEAFFGQGTRLTVV.

The chain uses TRBV5-3 and TRBJ1-2; possibly TRBD1 for D (5 bases). TRBV5-3 is flagged as an ORF with uncertain function. The V end was cut by 4 bases, the J end by 4 bases, with 23 bases between. The CDR3 has 17 residues. The CDR3 loop is CARSIRQRKSFGYGYTF. The DNA of the CDR3 is TGTGCCAGAAGCATCCGACAGAGAAAGTCTTTTGGCTATGGCTACACCTTC.

The chain uses TRBV7-2 and TRBJ1-1; D is uncertain. Between the trimmed V and J ends, which lost 0 bases and 6 bases, there was a span of 8 bases. The germline V gene encodes CDR1 SGHTA and CDR2 FQGNSA. This CDR3 is 13 amino acids long. CDR3 coding DNA: TGTGCCAGCAGCTTAGCTAGAGGTTCTGAAGCTTTCTTT. As protein: CASSLARGSEAFF.

The chain has TRBV6-2 or TRBV6-3 and TRBJ2-1; 11 nucleotides agree with TRBD2. The CDR3 contains 15 residues. The V gene's germline CDR1 is MNHEY and CDR2 SVGEGT. After removal of 5 bases from V and 7 bases from J, the junction contained 7 bases not matched to a gene. This CDR3 reads CASSRLAGRVNEQFF. As DNA, the CDR3 is TGTGCCAGCAGTCGACTAGCGGGAAGAGTAAATGAGCAGTTCTTC.

This clone was found a few times. V is TRBV4-3 and J is TRBJ1-2; D not certain. This CDR3 has 14 residues. The V gene lost 4 bases and the J gene lost 3 bases, with 12 bases spanning the gap. Germline V gene lookup returns CDR1 LGHNA and CDR2 YSLEER. The CDR3 is CASSPLTSHYGYTF. The DNA for the CDR3 is TGCGCCAGCAGCCCCTTGACAAGTCACTATGGCTACACCTTC.

The chain couples TRBV19 to TRBJ2-3; 8 bases align to TRBD2. The junction had 3 bases not matched to a gene; V was cut back by 4 bases and J by 0 bases. Germline V gives CDR1 LNHDA, CDR2 SQIVND (reference sequence). The CDR3 contains 15 residues. The CDR3 loop reads CASSTRTSSTDTQYF. CDR3 DNA sequence: TGTGCCAGTAGTACCAGGACTAGCAGCACAGATACGCAGTATTTT.

The chain is built from TRBV11-2 and TRBJ2-3; 13 bases are a match to TRBD2. The J segment lost 1 base and the V segment lost 4 bases, leaving 5 bases of the junction unmatched. CDR1 is SGHAT and CDR2 is FQNNGV in the germline V gene. CDR3 length: 17 residues. CDR3 bases: TGTGCCAGCAGCTCGGGACTAGCGGGATGGGGCACAGATACGCAGTATTTT. Protein: CASSSGLAGWGTDTQYF. The variable domain in full, with the rest retrieved from reference TRBV11-2 and TRBJ2-3, is EAGVAQSPRYKIIEKRQSVAFWCNPISGHATLYWYQQILGQGPKLLIQFQNNGVVDDSQLPKDRFSAERLKGVDSTLKIQPAKLEDSAVYLCASSSGLAGWGTDTQYFGPGTRLTVL.

The chain recombines TRBV23-1 with TRBJ2-7; 8 nucleotides line up with TRBD2. TRBV23-1 is an ORF for which the function is uncertain. V lost 0 bases, J lost 0 bases, and 7 bases stayed unmatched. CDR3 size: 17 residues. The CDR3 here is CASSQSAGGRSSYEQYV. The CDR3 DNA reads as TGCGCCAGCAGTCAATCTGCCGGCGGGAGGAGCTCCTACGAGCAGTACGTC.

This chain's CDR3 is CASSSSTGRDTEAFF. CDR3 in DNA: TGTGCCAGCAGCTCCTCGACAGGTCGGGACACTGAAGCTTTCTTT. The chain carries TRBV11-2 and TRBJ1-1; the D gene is possibly TRBD1 (6 bases). The V end was cut by 4 bases, the J end by 3 bases, with 15 bases between. This CDR3 has 15 amino acids. The germline V gene has CDR1 SGHAT and CDR2 FQNNGV. Variable domain in full (rest from reference TRBV11-2 and TRBJ1-1): EAGVAQSPRYKIIEKRQSVAFWCNPISGHATLYWYQQILGQGPKLLIQFQNNGVVDDSQLPKDRFSAERLKGVDSTLKIQPAKLEDSAVYLCASSSSTGRDTEAFFGQGTRLTVV.

This clone was found once. V and J are TRBV7-2 and TRBJ2-1; TRBD2 matches 10 bases. The germline V gene encodes CDR1 SGHTA and CDR2 FQGNSA. The CDR3 covers 17 residues. The trim removed 1 base at V and 9 bases at J, leaving 12 bases unmatched. The CDR3 is CASSLEFGLAGVPEQFF. CDR3 in DNA: TGTGCCAGCAGCTTAGAATTCGGTCTAGCGGGAGTGCCTGAGCAGTTCTTC.

This chain connects TRBV19 to TRBJ1-6; 10 bases agree with TRBD1. Trimming at V came to 4 bases and at J to 9 bases, leaving 9 bases not matched to a gene. From germline, CDR1 is LNHDA and CDR2 SQIVND (reference sequence). The CDR3 sequence is 16 residues long. DNA of the CDR3: TGTGCCAGTAGTACCTACCCGGGACAGGGGAGTTCACCCCTCCACTTT. This sequence encodes CASSTYPGQGSSPLHF.

The chain recombines TRBV9 with TRBJ1-3, with D maybe TRBD1 (6 bases). Per germline, CDR1 SGDLS and CDR2 YYNGEE. The V and J ends lost 1 base and 4 bases respectively, with 21 bases between them. This CDR3 contains 18 residues. The CDR3 nucleotides read TGTGCCAGCAGCGTAAACAGGGTACCCGGTGTGCCAGGAAACACCATATATTTT. Translated: CASSVNRVPGVPGNTIYF.

The rearrangement links TRBV10-3 to TRBJ1-1; TRBD1 might be the D (5 bases). V lost 8 bases to trimming and J lost 1 base, with 20 bases between them. In germline, CDR1 is ENHRY, CDR2 SYGVKD. This CDR3 has 16 amino acids. The CDR3, as DNA: TGTGCCATCGGCTCGACAGAAGTTACTCCGAACACTGAAGCTTTCTTT. Encoded protein: CAIGSTEVTPNTEAFF.

The chain links TRBV29-1 to TRBJ1-2; the D is unclear. Trimming pared 5 bases from V and 0 bases from J, leaving 10 bases between. The germline V gene encodes CDR1 SQVTM and CDR2 ANQGSEA. The CDR3 has 13 amino acids. The CDR3 loop reads CSVRMRANYGYTF. CDR3 sequence (DNA): TGCAGCGTTCGTATGAGAGCTAACTATGGCTACACCTTC.

In its sample, this clone was seen once. The chain has TRBV6-5 and TRBJ2-7; 14 nucleotides agree with TRBD2. The junction had 5 bases not matched to a gene; V was cut back by 8 bases and J by 2 bases. This CDR3 has 15 amino acids. Germline V lookup: CDR1 MNHEY, CDR2 SVGAGI. The CDR3 loop is CASGLAGGVAYEQYV. The CDR3 nucleotides read TGTGCCAGCGGACTAGCGGGAGGTGTAGCCTACGAGCAGTACGTC.

The rearrangement links TRBV6-4 to TRBJ1-5; TRBD1 aligns across 7 bases. V shed 2 bases and J 0 bases; nucleotides not matched to a gene: 7. Germline V gene lookup returns CDR1 MRHNA and CDR2 SNTAGT. The CDR3 covers 17 residues. DNA of the CDR3: TGTGCCAGCAGTGACCGACAGGGACCCTTTAGCAATCAGCCCCAGCATTTT. It yields the protein CASSDRQGPFSNQPQHF.

The V gene is TRBV10-3, the J gene TRBJ1-2; 8 positions agree with TRBD1. V shed 2 bases, J shed 6 bases, and the junction held 2 bases outside the gene matches. This CDR3 has 13 residues. Germline V gene lookup returns CDR1 ENHRY and CDR2 SYGVKD. CDR3 sequence: CAISERTGHGYTF. The CDR3 DNA reads TGTGCCATCAGTGAGCGGACAGGGCATGGCTACACCTTC.

The rearrangement joins TRBV24-1 to TRBJ2-1, with D unclear. V was pared by 5 bases and J by 0 bases, with 7 bases between. CDR3 size: 14 residues. Germline V gene data show CDR1 as KGHDR and CDR2 as SFDVKD. The chain's CDR3 is CATSASRSYNEQFF. The CDR3 DNA is TGTGCCACCAGTGCCTCGCGCTCCTACAATGAGCAGTTCTTC.

The rearrangement links TRBV7-8 to TRBJ2-3; 9 bases line up with TRBD2. V was pared by 3 bases and J by 4 bases, with 8 bases of the junction left unmatched. CDR1 and CDR2 from the germline V gene are SGHVS and FQNEAQ. The CDR3 contains 16 residues. CDR3 region: CASSFRLAGISDTQYF. The CDR3 DNA sequence: TGTGCCAGCAGCTTCCGGCTAGCGGGAATCTCAGATACGCAGTATTTT.

The V gene is TRBV3-1 (or the pseudogene TRBV3-2), the J gene TRBJ1-1; D is uncertain. With 1 base removed from V and 11 bases from J, the gap between germline ends came to 14 bases. This CDR3 comprises 13 residues. Germline V gene lookup returns CDR1 LGHDT and CDR2 YNNKEL (reference sequence). The CDR3 here is CASSQVYSAGAFF. DNA for the CDR3: TGTGCCAGCAGCCAAGTGTACTCAGCGGGGGCTTTCTTT.